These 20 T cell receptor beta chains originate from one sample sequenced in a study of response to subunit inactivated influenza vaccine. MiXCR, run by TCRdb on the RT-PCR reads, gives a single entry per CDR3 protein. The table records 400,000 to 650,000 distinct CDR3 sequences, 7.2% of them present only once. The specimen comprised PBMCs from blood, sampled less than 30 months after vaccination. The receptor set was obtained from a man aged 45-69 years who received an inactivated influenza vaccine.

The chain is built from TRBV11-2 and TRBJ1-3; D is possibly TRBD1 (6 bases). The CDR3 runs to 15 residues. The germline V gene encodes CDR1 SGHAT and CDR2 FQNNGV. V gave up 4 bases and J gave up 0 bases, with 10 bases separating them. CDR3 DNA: TGTGCCAGCAGCTGGGGGCGGAACTCTGGAAACACCATATATTTT. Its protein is CASSWGRNSGNTIYF. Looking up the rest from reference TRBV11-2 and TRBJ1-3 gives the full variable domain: EAGVAQSPRYKIIEKRQSVAFWCNPISGHATLYWYQQILGQGPKLLIQFQNNGVVDDSQLPKDRFSAERLKGVDSTLKIQPAKLEDSAVYLCASSWGRNSGNTIYFGEGSWLTVV.

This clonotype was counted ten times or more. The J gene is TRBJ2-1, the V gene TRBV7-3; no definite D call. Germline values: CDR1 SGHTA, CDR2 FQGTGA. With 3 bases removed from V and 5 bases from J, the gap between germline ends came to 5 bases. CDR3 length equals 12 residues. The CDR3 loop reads CASSFLNNEQFF. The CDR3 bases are TGTGCCAGCAGCTTCCTTAACAATGAGCAGTTCTTC.

The CDR3, as DNA: TGTGCCAGCAGTCAAGGGACAGGGCGATATGGCTACACCTTC. This encodes CASSQGTGRYGYTF. The gene calls are TRBV6-1 and TRBJ1-2, with 9 bases that match TRBD1. Per the germline V gene, CDR1 is MNHNS and CDR2 is SASEGT. The length of the CDR3 is 14 residues. V was clipped by 5 bases and J by 5 bases; unmatched bases: 6.

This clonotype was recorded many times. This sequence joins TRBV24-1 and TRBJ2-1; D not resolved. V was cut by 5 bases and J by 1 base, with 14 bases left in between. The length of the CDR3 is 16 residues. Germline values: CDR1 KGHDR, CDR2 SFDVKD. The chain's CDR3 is CATSGDVADSYNEQFF. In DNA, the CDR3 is TGTGCCACCAGTGGGGATGTGGCGGATTCCTACAATGAGCAGTTCTTC.

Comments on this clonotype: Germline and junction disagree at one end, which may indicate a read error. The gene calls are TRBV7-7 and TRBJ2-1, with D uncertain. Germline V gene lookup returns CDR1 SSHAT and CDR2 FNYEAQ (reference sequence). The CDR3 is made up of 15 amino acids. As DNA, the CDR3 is TGTGCTAGCAGCTTAAATGGTCGCCGGTTAGATGAGCAGTTCTTC. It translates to CASSLNGRRLDEQFF. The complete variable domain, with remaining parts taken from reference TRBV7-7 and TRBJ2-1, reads GAGVSQSPRYKVTKRGQDVTLRCDPISSHATLYWYQQALGQGPEFLTYFNYEAQPDKSGLPSDRFSAERPEGSISTLTIQRTEQRDSAMYRCASSLNGRRLDEQFFGPGTRLTVL.

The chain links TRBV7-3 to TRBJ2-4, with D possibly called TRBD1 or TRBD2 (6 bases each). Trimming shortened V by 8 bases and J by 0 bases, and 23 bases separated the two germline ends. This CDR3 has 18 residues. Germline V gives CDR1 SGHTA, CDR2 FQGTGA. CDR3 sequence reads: CASFNRGEEVLAKNIQYF. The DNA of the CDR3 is TGTGCCAGCTTTAATAGGGGGGAGGAAGTTTTAGCCAAAAACATTCAGTACTTC.

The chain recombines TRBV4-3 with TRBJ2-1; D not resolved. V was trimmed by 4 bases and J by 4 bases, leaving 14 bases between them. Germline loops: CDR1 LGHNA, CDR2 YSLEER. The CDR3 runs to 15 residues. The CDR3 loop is CASSRLLAAYNEQFF. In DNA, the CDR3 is TGCGCCAGCAGCCGCCTCCTGGCAGCTTACAATGAGCAGTTCTTC.

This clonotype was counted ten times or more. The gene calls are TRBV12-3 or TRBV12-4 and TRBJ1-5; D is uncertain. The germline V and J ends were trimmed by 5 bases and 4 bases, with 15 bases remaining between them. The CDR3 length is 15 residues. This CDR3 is CASSINRERNQPQHF. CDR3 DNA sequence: TGTGCCAGCAGTATAAACAGAGAAAGGAATCAGCCCCAGCATTTT.

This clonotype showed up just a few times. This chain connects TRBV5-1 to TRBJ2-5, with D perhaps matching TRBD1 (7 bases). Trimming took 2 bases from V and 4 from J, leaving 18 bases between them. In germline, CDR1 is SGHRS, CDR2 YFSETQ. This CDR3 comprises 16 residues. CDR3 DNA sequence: TGCGCCAGCAGCTTTTCGGCAGGGGGGTTCGGAGAGACCCAGTACTTC. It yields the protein CASSFSAGGFGETQYF.

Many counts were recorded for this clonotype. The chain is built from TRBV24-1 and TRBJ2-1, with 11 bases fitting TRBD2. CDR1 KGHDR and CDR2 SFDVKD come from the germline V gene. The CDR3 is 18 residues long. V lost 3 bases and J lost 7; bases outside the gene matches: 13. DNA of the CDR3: TGTGCCACCAGTGATCTCGGGACTAGCGGTCCCCTGGGGAATGAGCAGTTCTTC. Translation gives CATSDLGTSGPLGNEQFF.

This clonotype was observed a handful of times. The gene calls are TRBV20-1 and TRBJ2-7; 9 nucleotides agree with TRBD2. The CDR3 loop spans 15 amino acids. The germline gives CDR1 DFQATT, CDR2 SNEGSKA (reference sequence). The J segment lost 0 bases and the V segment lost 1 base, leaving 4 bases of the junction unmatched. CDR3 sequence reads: CSARGRLAASYEQYF. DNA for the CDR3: TGCAGTGCTAGAGGCAGACTAGCGGCCTCCTACGAGCAGTACTTC.

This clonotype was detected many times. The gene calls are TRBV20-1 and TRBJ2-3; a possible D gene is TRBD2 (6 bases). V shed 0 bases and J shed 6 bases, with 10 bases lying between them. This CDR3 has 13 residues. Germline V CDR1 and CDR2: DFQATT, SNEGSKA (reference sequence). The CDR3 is CSARDGGLDTQYF. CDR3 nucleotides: TGCAGTGCTAGAGACGGGGGATTGGATACGCAGTATTTT.

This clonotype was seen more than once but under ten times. The DNA of the CDR3 is TGTGCCAGCAGTTACGGTCACGCAGGGGGCTACACCTTC. This encodes CASSYGHAGGYTF. V usage is TRBV6-5 and J usage is TRBJ1-2; a possible D gene is TRBD1 (5 bases). The germline V gene has CDR1 MNHEY and CDR2 SVGAGI. The CDR3 length is 13 residues. V was pared by 2 bases and J by 8 bases, with 12 bases between.

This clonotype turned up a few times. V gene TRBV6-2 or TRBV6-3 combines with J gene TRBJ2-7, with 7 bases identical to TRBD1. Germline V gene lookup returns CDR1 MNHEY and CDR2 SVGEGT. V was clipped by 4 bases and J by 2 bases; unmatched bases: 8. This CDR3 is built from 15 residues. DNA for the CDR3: TGTGCCAGCAGTTCCCCGACAGGGAAGGCCTACGAGCAGTACTTC. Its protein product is CASSSPTGKAYEQYF.

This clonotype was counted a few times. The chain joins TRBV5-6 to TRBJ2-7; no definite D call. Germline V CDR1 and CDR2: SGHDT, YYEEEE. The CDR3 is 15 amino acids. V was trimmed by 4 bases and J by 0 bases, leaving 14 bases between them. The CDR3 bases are TGTGCCAGCAGCCAGGTAGAAGTGGTCTCCTACGAGCAGTACTTC. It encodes CASSQVEVVSYEQYF.

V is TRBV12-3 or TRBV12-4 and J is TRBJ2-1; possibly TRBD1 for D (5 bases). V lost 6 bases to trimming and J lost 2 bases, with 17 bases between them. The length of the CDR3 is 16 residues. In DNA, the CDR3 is TGTGCCAGCAGCTCCACTCCGGCAGGGCCCTACAATGAGCAGTTCTTC. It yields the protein CASSSTPAGPYNEQFF.

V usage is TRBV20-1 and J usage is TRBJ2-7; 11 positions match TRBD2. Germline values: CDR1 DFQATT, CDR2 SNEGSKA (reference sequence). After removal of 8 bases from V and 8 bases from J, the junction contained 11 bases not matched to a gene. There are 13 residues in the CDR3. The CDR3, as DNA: TGCAGTCCCAGGGGGGCTAGCGGGGGGAAGCAGTACTTC. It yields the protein CSPRGASGGKQYF.

The CDR3 region is CASRLPGLGPQETQYF. In nucleotides, the CDR3 is TGTGCCAGCAGATTACCGGGCCTTGGACCCCAAGAGACCCAGTACTTC. The chain links TRBV6-4 to TRBJ2-5; no clear D gene. CDR1 and CDR2 from the germline V gene are MRHNA and SNTAGT. The ends were cut back, 6 bases at V and 1 base at J, with 18 bases in the middle. The CDR3 runs to 16 residues.

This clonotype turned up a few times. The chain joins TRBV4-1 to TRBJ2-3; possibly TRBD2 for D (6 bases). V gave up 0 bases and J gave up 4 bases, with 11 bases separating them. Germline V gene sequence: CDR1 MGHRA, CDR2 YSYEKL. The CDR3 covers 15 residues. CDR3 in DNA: TGCGCCAGCAGCCAAGATCGGGGGTGGGCAGATACGCAGTATTTT. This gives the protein CASSQDRGWADTQYF.

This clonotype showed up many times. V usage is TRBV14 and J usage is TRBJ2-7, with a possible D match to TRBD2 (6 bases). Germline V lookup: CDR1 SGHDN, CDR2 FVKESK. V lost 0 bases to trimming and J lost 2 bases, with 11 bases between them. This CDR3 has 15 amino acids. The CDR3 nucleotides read TGTGCCAGCAGCCAAGATTCTCTAGCGCCCTACGAGCAGTACTTC. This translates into CASSQDSLAPYEQYF.